The next 12 T cell receptor beta chains were all read from a single sample in a study of blood T cell repertoires in COVID-19. The protocol was immunoSEQ multiplex PCR, while the TCRdb copy is restricted to in-frame clones and leaves out a portion. The sample includes 250,000 to 350,000 clones, 90% of them seen just once. The sequencing sample was made of PBMCs or T cells enriched from blood (not recorded which). The receptor source for this set is a woman aged 18-29 years with acute COVID-19.

The V gene is TRBV27, the J gene TRBJ1-5, with TRBD1 matching 9 bases. The CDR3 contains 17 residues. Trimming cost V 2 bases and J 0 bases; bases outside gene matches: 5. Germline lookup yields CDR1 MNHEY and CDR2 SMNVEV (reference sequence). CDR3 region: CASSLGGQGSSNQPQHF. CDR3 DNA sequence: TGTGCCAGCAGTTTAGGGGGACAGGGCTCTAGCAATCAGCCCCAGCATTTT.

This chain connects TRBV7-8 to TRBJ2-1; 7 bases are shared with TRBD2. V was clipped by 5 bases and J by 9 bases; unmatched bases: 16. The CDR3 runs 16 residues. Per the germline V gene, CDR1 is SGHVS and CDR2 is FQNEAQ. CDR3 region: CASSPRGSARVAEQFF. The CDR3, as DNA: TGTGCCAGCAGCCCGCGGGGGAGTGCGAGAGTAGCTGAGCAGTTCTTC.

This clone was counted a few times. The V gene is TRBV6-1, the J gene TRBJ2-7; D is perhaps TRBD2 (7 bases). Germline V CDR1 and CDR2: MNHNS, SASEGT. V was clipped by 2 bases and J by 4 bases, with 21 bases between them. The CDR3 spans 17 residues. CDR3 DNA sequence: TGTGCCAGCAGTGAAAACCCCGGGGCGGGGGCTTGGTACGAGCAGTACTTC. This sequence encodes CASSENPGAGAWYEQYF.

The chain carries TRBV10-3 and TRBJ2-7, with 7 bases lining up with TRBD2. There are 15 residues in the CDR3. Per germline, CDR1 ENHRY and CDR2 SYGVKD. With 3 bases clipped from V and 2 bases from J, the junction kept 7 bases outside the gene matches. CDR3 bases: TGTGCCATCAGTGATACCGGGACTATTACCTACGAGCAGTACTTC. Protein product: CAISDTGTITYEQYF.

V gene TRBV30 combines with J gene TRBJ1-1; no clear D. Germline values: CDR1 GTSNPN, CDR2 SVGIG (reference sequence). This CDR3 is built from 13 residues. Trimming pared 0 bases from V and 2 bases from J, leaving 7 bases between. The CDR3 loop is CAWSVAVNTEAFF. The DNA of the CDR3 is TGTGCCTGGAGTGTGGCAGTAAACACTGAAGCTTTCTTT.

The rearrangement links TRBV25-1 to TRBJ2-1; possibly TRBD1 for D (6 bases). The CDR3 totals 14 residues. Germline-derived CDR1 and CDR2 are MGHDK and SYGVNS. V was shortened by 4 bases and J by 7 bases, with 14 bases between the two germline ends. The DNA of the CDR3 is TGTGCCAGCAGTGCGTCACAGGGTAAGAATGAGCAGTTCTTC. Translated: CASSASQGKNEQFF.

The V call is TRBV29-1, the J call TRBJ2-1; 9 positions match TRBD2. This CDR3 region has 16 residues. CDR1 is SQVTM and CDR2 is ANQGSEA in the germline V gene. The V segment lost 7 bases and the J segment 2 bases; nucleotides outside the gene matches: 12. CDR3 protein: CSAAPILAGAYNEQFF. The CDR3 coding sequence is TGCAGCGCGGCCCCGATATTAGCGGGGGCCTACAATGAGCAGTTCTTC.

The chain joins TRBV6-6 to TRBJ2-1; D possibly corresponds to TRBD2 (5 bases). V dropped 7 bases and J dropped 3 bases, with 10 bases sitting between them. The CDR3 loop spans 13 amino acids. From germline, CDR1 is MNHNY and CDR2 SVGAGI (reference sequence). The CDR3 sequence: CASTRGFYNEQFF. The CDR3 DNA follows: TGTGCCAGCACCCGGGGTTTCTACAATGAGCAGTTCTTC.

The J gene is TRBJ2-3, the V gene TRBV4-1; 7 bases line up with TRBD2. V was pared by 0 bases and J by 1 base, with 7 bases of the junction left unmatched. Germline loops: CDR1 MGHRA, CDR2 YSYEKL. The CDR3 length is 17 residues. The CDR3 spells CASSQDRVGRGTDTQYF. DNA of the CDR3: TGCGCCAGCAGCCAAGATCGGGTTGGGAGGGGCACAGATACGCAGTATTTT.

The V and J genes are TRBV7-8 and TRBJ2-1; 12 positions match TRBD2. Germline CDR1 SGHVS, CDR2 FQNEAQ. The CDR3 totals 16 residues. The V gene end was trimmed by 0 bases and the J gene end by 6 bases; junction bases not matched to a gene: 3. The CDR3 loop is CASSLALTSGSNEQFF. CDR3 nucleotides: TGTGCCAGCAGCTTAGCGTTGACTAGCGGGAGCAATGAGCAGTTCTTC.

The CDR3: CASRHSGAAPSDEQYF. CDR3 nucleotide sequence: TGTGCCAGCAGACACTCAGGTGCAGCCCCCTCTGATGAGCAGTACTTC. The rearrangement uses TRBV28 and TRBJ2-7; no definite D call. The CDR3 spans 16 residues. The V gene's germline CDR1 is MDHEN and CDR2 SYDVKM. V lost 6 bases and J 7 bases, leaving 25 bases between the germline ends.

This clone was recorded once. The CDR3 spells CASSTRLAGRTGELFF. The CDR3 nucleotides are TGTGCCAGCTCAACAAGACTAGCGGGAAGAACCGGGGAGCTGTTTTTT. The chain carries TRBV18 and TRBJ2-2; 11 positions agree with TRBD2. The CDR3 contains 16 residues. The ends lost 5 bases at V and 5 bases at J; junction bases unmatched: 7. CDR1 is KGHSH and CDR2 is LQKENI in the germline V gene.